A selection of T cell receptor beta chains follows, all from one sample in a study of glioma-infiltrating T cells after dendritic cell vaccination. Clones were sequenced by immunoSEQ multiplex PCR, and TCRdb holds only the in-frame ones, with some missing. The sample yields about 76,000 clones, around 86% seen once. Sequenced material: blood, taken after dendritic cell vaccination. Source of these receptors: a human donor with glioblastoma. The CDR3 runs from the conserved cysteine through the conserved F or W. A D gene is named only where the DNA matches it firmly. Size is stated for part of the rows, as once, few or many counts, or as a class when the clone is expanded.

V	J	size	D	CDR3
TRBV19	TRBJ2-7	.	.	CASSTPRGGTYEQYF
TRBV5-5	TRBJ1-2	.	TRBD1	CASSPTTGVYGYTF
TRBV19	TRBJ1-5	.	TRBD1	CASSIVQGDGSNQPQHF
TRBV7-9	TRBJ2-3	.	.	CASSSSGLAELTDTQYF
TRBV5-1	TRBJ2-3	.	TRBD1	CASSRDRGTDTQYF
TRBV6-5	TRBJ2-7	.	.	CASSYEGRSYEQYF
TRBV2	TRBJ2-3	.	TRBD2	CASSESGGSDTQYF
TRBV7-6	TRBJ2-3	.	TRBD2	CASSLWGGGSDTQYF
TRBV29-1	TRBJ2-3	.	.	CSVESLQGDTQYF
TRBV11-2	TRBJ2-2	.	.	CASSFSLVRGSNTGELFF
TRBV15	TRBJ2-7	.	TRBD2	CATSREKGLAGRTYEQYF
TRBV10-3	TRBJ2-1	.	TRBD2	CAISGGTSGSYNEQFF
TRBV5-6	TRBJ2-3	.	.	CASGGVSTDTQYF
TRBV7-3	TRBJ2-1	.	.	CASSADGNSYNEQFF
TRBV6-4	TRBJ1-2	.	.	CASGGSNYGYTF
TRBV7-9	TRBJ2-7	.	TRBD2	CASSLGEDSSGGTYEQYF
TRBV2	TRBJ1-2	.	.	CASTLSGVGGYTF
TRBV2	TRBJ2-2	.	TRBD2	CASSEDAGVTGELFF
TRBV27	TRBJ1-5	few	.	CASPPAGSETLDSNQPQHF
TRBV6-5	TRBJ1-1	.	.	CASKRTVNTEAFF
TRBV18	TRBJ2-7	.	.	CASSPRTGEDEQYF
TRBV5-6	TRBJ2-3	.	.	CASSLAGDFTDTQYF
TRBV2	TRBJ1-5	.	.	CASSEVRGNQPQHF
TRBV5-6	TRBJ1-1	.	.	CASSLRGLTEAFF